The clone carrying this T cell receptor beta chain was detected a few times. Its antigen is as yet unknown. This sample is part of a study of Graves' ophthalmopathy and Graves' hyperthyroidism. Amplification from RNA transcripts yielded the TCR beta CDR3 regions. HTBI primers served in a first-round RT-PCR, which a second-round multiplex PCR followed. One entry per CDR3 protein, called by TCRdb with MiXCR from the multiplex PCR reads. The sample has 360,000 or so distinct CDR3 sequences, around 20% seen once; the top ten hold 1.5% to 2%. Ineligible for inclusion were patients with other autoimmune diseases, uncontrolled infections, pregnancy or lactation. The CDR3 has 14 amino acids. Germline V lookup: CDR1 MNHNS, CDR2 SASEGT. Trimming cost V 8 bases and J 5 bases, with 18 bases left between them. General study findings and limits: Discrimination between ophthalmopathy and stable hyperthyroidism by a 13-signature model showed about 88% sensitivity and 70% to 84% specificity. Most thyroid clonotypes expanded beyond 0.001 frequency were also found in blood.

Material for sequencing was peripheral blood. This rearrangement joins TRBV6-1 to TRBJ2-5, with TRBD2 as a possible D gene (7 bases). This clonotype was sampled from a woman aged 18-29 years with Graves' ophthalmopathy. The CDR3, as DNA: TGTGCCAGCCACCGAGGGGGGGGCACGGAGACCCAGTACTTC. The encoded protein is CASHRGGGTETQYF.